This T cell receptor beta chain was observed in a study of CD4+ T cells in melanoma (dated by TCRdb to 2022 to 2024). For context, the study as a whole: Neoantigen-specific CD4+ T cells in human melanoma were investigated in the study. Here is what the overall study found, with its caveats: Neoantigen-specific CD4+ T cells in melanoma were reported to show diverse differentiation states. Neoantigen-specific CD4+ T cells were reported to be correlated with the function of CD8+ T cells, macrophages and B cells.

The library was built by means of the immunoSEQ multiplex PCR assay. Drawn from immuneACCESS, this table holds only the in-frame rearrangements with V and J called that TCRdb kept. Clones are partly lost; checked studies trace under half to an unresolved V gene and leave the rest unexplained. Here the sample has nearly 50,000 clones; about 88% occur a single time. The top ten constitute about 11% of the sample. Points on this clone: No antigen is known for it. Base qualities are not recorded, but no much larger clone differs from it by a single base.

The CDR3 holds 13 amino acids from the cysteine to the phenylalanine. Of all the DNA, just the CDR3 is kept, 39 bases in frame from base 1. Based on the germline V gene, the CDR1 and CDR2 sequences are SGHRS and YFSETQ. Trimming takes 2 bases from V and 5 bases from J, and the germline ends sit 8 bases apart. Patients with melanoma were used as donors. Material for sequencing was peripheral blood. This TCR derives from a human donor with melanoma. The V gene is TRBV5-1 and the J gene is TRBJ2-1, with the D gene call left open. The CDR3 loop reads CASSFSENNEQFF. The DNA reads as follows: TGCGCCAGCAGCTTCTCGGAGAACAATGAGCAGTTCTTC.